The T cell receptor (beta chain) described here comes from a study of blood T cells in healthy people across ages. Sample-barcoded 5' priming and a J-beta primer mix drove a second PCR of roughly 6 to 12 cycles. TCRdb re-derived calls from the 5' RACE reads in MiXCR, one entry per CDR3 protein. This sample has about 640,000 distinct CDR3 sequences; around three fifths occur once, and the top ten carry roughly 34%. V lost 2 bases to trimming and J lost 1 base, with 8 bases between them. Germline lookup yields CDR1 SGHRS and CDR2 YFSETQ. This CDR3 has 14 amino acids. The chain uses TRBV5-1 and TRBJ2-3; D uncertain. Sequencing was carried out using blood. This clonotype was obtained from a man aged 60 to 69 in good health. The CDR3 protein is CASSFLGRTDTQYF. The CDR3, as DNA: TGCGCCAGCAGCTTCCTCGGACGCACAGATACGCAGTATTTT.